This TCR beta chain came from a study of CD8+ T cells in alopecia areata. In the study overall: Those patients who were treated received oral tofacitinib, which was given at 5 to 10 mg twice daily for moderate-to-severe alopecia areata.

Treatment given: oral pan-JAK inhibitor, 5-10 mg twice daily. Individuals with alopecia areata gave both lesional scalp punch biopsies and peripheral blood for collection. After isolation, RNA underwent reverse transcription to generate cDNA as the sequencing template. Only in-frame clones appear in the TCRdb table, and some are missing; sequencing was by immunoSEQ multiplex PCR. Among approximately 190,000 clones, 55% to 75% were seen once, and the ten largest hold about 5%. Germline CDR1 and CDR2: SQVTM and ANQGSEA. V lost 6 bases, J lost 4 bases, and 9 bases stayed unmatched. The CDR3 sequence is 14 residues long.

The rearrangement uses TRBV29-1 and TRBJ2-3; 8 positions match TRBD1. This receptor was taken from a human donor with alopecia areata. The source material was CD4+ T cells sorted from blood, sampled at week 24, from a patient treated with tofacitinib. The chain's CDR3 is CSVDGQGIADTQYF. The CDR3 DNA sequence: TGCAGCGTGGATGGACAGGGAATCGCAGATACGCAGTATTTT.